The 7 T cell receptor beta chains below were found in one sample sequenced in a study of T cell responses to AZD1222 COVID-19 vaccine. The table came from immunoSEQ multiplex PCR; TCRdb's copy has only in-frame clones and leaves some out. The sample comprises 95,000 to 150,000 clones, roughly 82% of which are singletons, and 25% to 35% rests with the top ten. The specimen was peripheral blood, collected 28 days after the second AZD1222 dose. All receptors come from an adult who received the AZD1222 COVID-19 vaccine.

The chain is built from TRBV9 and TRBJ1-3; D uncertain. Trimming cost V 4 bases and J 2 bases, with 16 bases left between them. CDR3 length equals 16 residues. Germline CDR1 is SGDLS and CDR2 is YYNGEE. The CDR3 region is CASSTTIGIPGNTIYF. CDR3 nucleotide sequence: TGTGCCAGCAGCACGACGATAGGGATTCCTGGAAACACCATATATTTT.

This sequence joins TRBV18 and TRBJ2-1; a possible D gene is TRBD1 (6 bases). This CDR3 contains 13 residues. Germline lookup yields CDR1 KGHSH and CDR2 LQKENI. V was clipped by 2 bases and J by 7 bases, with 9 bases between them. The CDR3 DNA sequence: TGTGCCAGCTCACCAGGGACACTAAATGAGCAGTTCTTC. It translates to CASSPGTLNEQFF.

The chain uses TRBV30 and TRBJ1-6, with no clear D. Looked up from germline, CDR1 is GTSNPN and CDR2 is SVGIG (reference sequence). This CDR3 contains 14 residues. The V end lost 4 bases, the J end lost 0 bases, and 7 bases lay between the germline ends. The CDR3 DNA is TGTGCCTGGACCGGGAGCTCCTATAATTCACCCCTCCACTTT. It specifies CAWTGSSYNSPLHF.

The chain couples TRBV4-3 to TRBJ1-1; D is unclear. This CDR3 comprises 13 residues. Looked up from germline, CDR1 is LGHNA and CDR2 is YSLEER. Trimming shortened V by 1 base and J by 4 bases, and 7 bases separated the two germline ends. CDR3 in amino acids: CASSQGTSTEAFF. The CDR3 DNA reads as TGCGCCAGCAGCCAAGGGACCAGCACTGAAGCTTTCTTT.

This sequence joins TRBV23-1 and TRBJ1-2, with TRBD1 identical over 8 bases. TRBV23-1 is filed as an ORF, its function uncertain. The CDR3 is 12 amino acids. After removal of 8 bases from V and 6 bases from J, the junction contained 5 bases not matched to a gene. DNA of the CDR3: TGCGCCAGCGGACAGGGAGGGAATGGCTACACCTTC. Translation: CASGQGGNGYTF.

This sequence joins TRBV7-2 and TRBJ1-4; D gene unclear. Per germline, CDR1 SGHTA and CDR2 FQGNSA. V lost 2 bases and J lost 8, with 12 bases in between. The CDR3 is 14 residues long. CDR3 nucleotides: TGTGCCAGCAGCTTAATGGTGGGGTTCGAAAAACTGTTTTTT. Encoded protein: CASSLMVGFEKLFF.

The CDR3 DNA sequence: TGTGCCAGCAGCCCCCGGGAATACCCAAATGAAAAACTGTTTTTT. This sequence encodes CASSPREYPNEKLFF. The J gene is TRBJ1-4, the V gene TRBV7-2; D is unclear. CDR1 is SGHTA and CDR2 is FQGNSA in the germline V gene. The CDR3 is 15 residues long. The germline V and J ends were trimmed by 5 bases and 5 bases, with 15 bases remaining between them.